Presented here are 24 T cell receptor beta chains from one specimen sequenced in a study of vaccination and CD4 T cells after COVID-19. The Oncomine TCR Beta short-read assay was applied to DNA of cultured CD4+ T cells. TCRdb re-called the PCR reads through MiXCR, storing one row per CDR3 protein. The top ten clones hold approximately 22% of a sample with some 22,000 distinct CDR3 sequences, approximately 67% of them seen once. The antigens of these receptors remain unknown. Treatment meaning: roughly 10-day PBMC culture with coronavirus spike peptide pools or control peptides (ViraFEST assay). The sample consisted of CD4+ T cells from blood, cultured in vitro, taken before SARS-CoV-2 vaccination. The receptors derive from a human donor who received a COVID-19 vaccine.

This clonotype came up once. The chain combines TRBV2 with TRBJ2-6; no firm D call. The CDR3 length is 15 residues. Per germline, CDR1 SNHLY and CDR2 FYNNEI. V lost 4 bases, J lost 2 bases, and 9 bases lay in between. This chain's CDR3 is CASSGGKAGANVLTF. DNA for the CDR3: TGTGCCAGCAGTGGCGGTAAGGCTGGGGCCAACGTCCTGACTTTC. The full variable domain, completed using reference TRBV2 and TRBJ2-6, is EPEVTQTPSHQVTQMGQEVILRCVPISNHLYFYWYRQILGQKVEFLVSFYNNEISEKSEIFDDQFSVERPDGSNFTLKIRSTKLEDSAMYFCASSGGKAGANVLTFGAGSRLTVL.

V usage is TRBV7-2 and J usage is TRBJ2-5; no clear D gene. CDR1 is SGHTA, CDR2 FQGNSA, per germline. V was cut by 5 bases and J by 4 bases, with 14 bases left in between. The CDR3 loop spans 14 amino acids. The chain's CDR3 is CASSLIRLGETQYF. Here the CDR3 DNA reads TGTGCCAGCAGCCTCATTCGGTTGGGAGAGACCCAGTACTTC. The complete variable domain, with remaining parts taken from reference TRBV7-2 and TRBJ2-5, reads GAGVSQSPSNKVTEKGKDVELRCDPISGHTALYWYRQSLGQGLEFLIYFQGNSAPDKSGLPSDRFSAERTGGSVSTLTIQRTQQEDSAVYLCASSLIRLGETQYFGPGTRLLVL.

The chain joins TRBV25-1 to TRBJ1-5, with TRBD1 as a possible D gene (6 bases). Looked up from germline, CDR1 is MGHDK and CDR2 is SYGVNS. The CDR3 is 13 residues long. Trimming cost V 1 base and J 7 bases, with 8 bases left between them. The CDR3 protein is CASSESGAQPQHF. CDR3 bases: TGTGCCAGCAGTGAATCGGGGGCGCAGCCCCAGCATTTT.

The chain employs TRBV19 and TRBJ1-2, with a weak D call TRBD1 (6 bases). This CDR3 spans 14 amino acids. V was clipped by 3 bases and J by 3 bases, with 11 bases between them. Germline loops: CDR1 LNHDA, CDR2 SQIVND (reference sequence). The CDR3 nucleotides read TGTGCCAGTAGTATTAGGGCAGGGGACTATGGCTACACCTTC. Translating it yields CASSIRAGDYGYTF.

The rearrangement joins TRBV28 to TRBJ1-5; D not resolved. This CDR3 is built from 17 residues. V was shortened by 2 bases and J by 0 bases, with 14 bases between the two germline ends. Per germline, CDR1 MDHEN and CDR2 SYDVKM. The CDR3, as DNA: TGTGCCAGCAGTTTAAATCCCGCCGAGTATAGCAATCAGCCCCAGCATTTT. It yields the protein CASSLNPAEYSNQPQHF.

The rearrangement joins TRBV30 to TRBJ2-5, with TRBD2 identical over 13 bases. Germline V lookup: CDR1 GTSNPN, CDR2 SVGIG (reference sequence). This CDR3 spans 16 amino acids. Trimming at V came to 1 base and at J to 2 bases, leaving 4 bases not matched to a gene. Here the CDR3 reads CAWSAGLAGVQETQYF. The CDR3 DNA sequence: TGTGCCTGGAGTGCCGGACTAGCGGGGGTACAAGAGACCCAGTACTTC.

The J gene is TRBJ2-3, the V gene TRBV24-1, with D perhaps matching TRBD1 (6 bases). The CDR3 sequence is 14 residues long. Deletions cut 5 bases from V and 0 bases from J, with 8 bases between. The V gene's germline CDR1 is KGHDR and CDR2 SFDVKD. The CDR3 is CATSVGGSTDTQYF. CDR3 coding DNA: TGTGCCACCAGTGTAGGGGGAAGCACAGATACGCAGTATTTT.

The table lists this clonotype with a count of one. The rearrangement uses TRBV11-2 and TRBJ1-1, with TRBD1 as a possible D gene (5 bases). The CDR3 is 14 amino acids. Per germline, CDR1 SGHAT and CDR2 FQNNGV. Trimming removed 0 bases at V and 6 bases at J, with 11 bases between. CDR3 protein: CASSLDLRGAEAFF. CDR3 in DNA: TGTGCCAGCAGCTTAGATCTGAGGGGCGCTGAAGCTTTCTTT.

This clonotype occurred once. This sequence joins TRBV4-2 and TRBJ2-1; TRBD2 aligns across 8 bases. J gave up 4 bases and V 4 bases, and 9 bases lay outside the gene matches. Germline lookup yields CDR1 LGHNA and CDR2 YNFKEQ. The CDR3 runs 16 residues. CDR3 bases: TGTGCCAGCAGCCCCACACGGGGGGGTTTGTACAATGAGCAGTTCTTC. Translating gives CASSPTRGGLYNEQFF.

This clonotype was seen a few times. V and J are TRBV6-1 and TRBJ1-5, with TRBD1 identical over 7 bases. This CDR3 has 15 amino acids. Germline CDR1 and CDR2: MNHNS and SASEGT. V gave up 2 bases and J gave up 3 bases; unmatched junction bases: 4. In nucleotides, the CDR3 is TGTGCCAGCAGTGAAATCGGGACAGCCAATCAGCCCCAGCATTTT. Amino acid sequence: CASSEIGTANQPQHF.

The genes are TRBV7-2 and TRBJ2-3; no clear D. The CDR3 sequence is 14 residues long. Germline values: CDR1 SGHTA, CDR2 FQGNSA. Trimming took 1 base from V and 1 from J, leaving 6 bases between them. CDR3 in amino acids: CASSLDSRTDTQYF. As DNA, the CDR3 is TGTGCCAGCAGCTTAGACTCCCGCACAGATACGCAGTATTTT.

The chain joins TRBV4-2 to TRBJ2-1; either TRBD1 or TRBD2 may supply D (5 bases each). This CDR3 is built from 13 residues. V lost 0 bases and J lost 6, with 6 bases in between. Germline V gene lookup returns CDR1 LGHNA and CDR2 YNFKEQ. The CDR3 is CASSQDGTNEQFF. The DNA of the CDR3 is TGTGCCAGCAGCCAAGATGGGACCAATGAGCAGTTCTTC.

In this sample, this clonotype turned up a few times. CDR3 amino acids: CASRDRDRGGQETQYF. The CDR3 nucleotides read TGTGCCAGCCGAGACCGGGACAGGGGAGGGCAAGAGACCCAGTACTTC. The genes are TRBV7-2 and TRBJ2-5, with TRBD1 matching 10 bases. V was clipped by 8 bases and J by 2 bases; unmatched bases: 11. The germline V gene encodes CDR1 SGHTA and CDR2 FQGNSA. This CDR3 spans 16 amino acids.

The chain couples TRBV4-2 to TRBJ2-5; D possibly matches TRBD1 or TRBD2 (5 bases each). The ends were cut back, 0 bases at V and 4 bases at J, with 9 bases in the middle. This CDR3 contains 14 residues. Germline loops: CDR1 LGHNA, CDR2 YNFKEQ. The CDR3 spells CASSQDMRGETQYF. In DNA form, the CDR3 reads TGTGCCAGCAGCCAAGATATGAGGGGAGAGACCCAGTACTTC.

This clonotype came up a few times. The chain has TRBV21-1 and TRBJ1-3. TRBV21-1 is an annotated pseudogene. The CDR3 runs to 15 residues. For the CDR3, the DNA is TGTGCCAGCACCTCTGGAGATAGCTCTGGAAACACCATATATTTT. It translates to CASTSGDSSGNTIYF.

The chain couples TRBV19 to TRBJ1-1, with TRBD1 matching over 7 bases. The germline gives CDR1 LNHDA, CDR2 SQIVND (reference sequence). This CDR3 region has 14 residues. With 2 bases clipped from V and 0 bases from J, the junction kept 0 bases outside the gene matches. CDR3 region: CASSITGVNTEAFF. In nucleotides, the CDR3 is TGTGCCAGTAGTATAACAGGGGTGAACACTGAAGCTTTCTTT. Based on the CDR3 plus reference TRBV19 and TRBJ1-1, the full variable domain is DGGITQSPKYLFRKEGQNVTLSCEQNLNHDAMYWYRQDPGQGLRLIYYSQIVNDFQKGDIAEGYSVSREKKESFPLTVTSAQKNPTAFYLCASSITGVNTEAFFGQGTRLTVV.

The genes are TRBV20-1 and TRBJ1-1, with D possibly matching TRBD1 (5 bases). Germline V CDR1 and CDR2: DFQATT, SNEGSKA (reference sequence). The germline V and J ends were trimmed by 4 bases and 4 bases, with 10 bases remaining between them. The CDR3 consists of 12 residues. The CDR3 region is CSANSGPTEAFF. The CDR3 DNA is TGCAGTGCTAATTCAGGGCCCACTGAAGCTTTCTTT.

The table lists this clonotype with a few counts. The chain couples TRBV7-2 to TRBJ2-1, with D unclear. V lost 1 base and J 3 bases, leaving 7 bases between the germline ends. This CDR3 comprises 14 residues. Germline V gene lookup returns CDR1 SGHTA and CDR2 FQGNSA. The CDR3 nucleotides are TGTGCCAGCAGCTTAGGTGGGGTCTACAATGAGCAGTTCTTC. Translated: CASSLGGVYNEQFF. The full variable domain, its missing parts supplied by reference TRBV7-2 and TRBJ2-1, is GAGVSQSPSNKVTEKGKDVELRCDPISGHTALYWYRQSLGQGLEFLIYFQGNSAPDKSGLPSDRFSAERTGGSVSTLTIQRTQQEDSAVYLCASSLGGVYNEQFFGPGTRLTVL.

The chain uses TRBV7-6 and TRBJ1-3; D unresolved. The V end was cut by 1 base, the J end by 2 bases, with 6 bases between. The CDR3 has 14 residues. The germline V gene has CDR1 SGHVS and CDR2 FNYEAQ. CDR3 in amino acids: CASSLGDTGNTIYF. In DNA, the CDR3 is TGTGCCAGCAGCTTAGGAGATACTGGAAACACCATATATTTT.

J is TRBJ2-3 and V is TRBV15; D is possibly TRBD1 or TRBD2 (5 bases each). The length of the CDR3 is 16 residues. V lost 3 bases and J 6 bases, leaving 19 bases between the germline ends. CDR1 and CDR2 (germline): LNHNV, YYDKDF (reference sequence). CDR3 protein: CATSSGLGRPMDTQYF. In nucleotides, the CDR3 is TGTGCCACCAGCAGTGGATTGGGACGTCCCATGGATACGCAGTATTTT.

The gene calls are TRBV6-5 and TRBJ2-7, with a possible D match to TRBD2 (6 bases). Germline V gives CDR1 MNHEY, CDR2 SVGAGI. Trimming took off 4 bases at V and 2 bases at J, with 15 bases between the two ends. The CDR3 totals 15 residues. This CDR3 reads CASSSWRDRPYEQYF. The CDR3 DNA reads as TGTGCCAGCAGTTCCTGGAGGGACCGCCCCTACGAGCAGTACTTC.

This chain joins TRBV7-9 and TRBJ2-4; perhaps TRBD1 as D (7 bases). Germline V lookup: CDR1 SEHNR, CDR2 FQNEAQ (reference sequence). Trimming left V 5 bases short and J 12 bases short, with 17 bases between. The CDR3 runs to 13 residues. The CDR3 sequence is CASSTIAEGAQYF. The CDR3 DNA reads as TGTGCCAGCAGCACGATAGCGGAGGGGGCTCAGTACTTC.

V gene TRBV5-1 combines with J gene TRBJ2-3, with D maybe TRBD2 (6 bases). CDR1 is SGHRS, CDR2 YFSETQ, per germline. Trimming stripped 5 bases from V and 2 bases from J, with 12 bases between. The length of the CDR3 is 14 residues. The CDR3 DNA is TGCGCCAGCAGATGGACGGGGGACACAGATACGCAGTATTTT. Protein sequence: CASRWTGDTDTQYF. The variable domain in full, with the rest retrieved from reference TRBV5-1 and TRBJ2-3, is KAGVTQTPRYLIKTRGQQVTLSCSPISGHRSVSWYQQTPGQGLQFLFEYFSETQRNKGNFPGRFSGRQFSNSRSEMNVSTLELGDSALYLCASRWTGDTDTQYFGPGTRLTVL.

This clonotype was seen just once. This chain links TRBV4-2 with TRBJ1-6, with a possible D match to TRBD1 (5 bases). CDR1 is LGHNA and CDR2 is YNFKEQ in the germline V gene. This CDR3 is built from 19 residues. Between the trimmed V and J ends, which lost 2 bases and 0 bases, there was a span of 17 bases. The CDR3 DNA follows: TGTGCCAGCAGCCAAAATAAACCGGGACGAAGCTCCTATAATTCACCCCTCCACTTT. Translation gives CASSQNKPGRSSYNSPLHF.